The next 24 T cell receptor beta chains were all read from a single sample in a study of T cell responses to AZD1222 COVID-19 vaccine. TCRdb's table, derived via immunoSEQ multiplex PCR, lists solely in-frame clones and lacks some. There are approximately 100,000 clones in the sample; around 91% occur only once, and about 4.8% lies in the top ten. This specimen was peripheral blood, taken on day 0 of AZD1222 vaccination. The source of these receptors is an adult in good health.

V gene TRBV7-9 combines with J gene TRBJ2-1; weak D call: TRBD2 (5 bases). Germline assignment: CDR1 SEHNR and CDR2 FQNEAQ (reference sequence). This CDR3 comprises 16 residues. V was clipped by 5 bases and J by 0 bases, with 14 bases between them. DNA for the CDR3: TGTGCCAGCAGCCAGAGGGCCCTTAGCTCCTACAATGAGCAGTTCTTC. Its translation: CASSQRALSSYNEQFF.

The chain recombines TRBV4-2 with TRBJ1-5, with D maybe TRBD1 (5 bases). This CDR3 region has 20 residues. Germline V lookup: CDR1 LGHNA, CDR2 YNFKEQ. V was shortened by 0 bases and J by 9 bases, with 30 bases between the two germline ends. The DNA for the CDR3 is TGTGCCAGCAGCCAAGATTTATTCTTCGAGGGGACCGCCGCGTCATGGCCCCAGCATTTT. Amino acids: CASSQDLFFEGTAASWPQHF.

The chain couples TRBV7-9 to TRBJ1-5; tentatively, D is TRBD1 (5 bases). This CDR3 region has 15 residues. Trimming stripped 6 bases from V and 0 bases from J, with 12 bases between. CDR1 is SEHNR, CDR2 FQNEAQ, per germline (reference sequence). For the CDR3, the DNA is TGTGCCAGCAGTTCCGGGACGGATAGCAATCAGCCCCAGCATTTT. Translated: CASSSGTDSNQPQHF.

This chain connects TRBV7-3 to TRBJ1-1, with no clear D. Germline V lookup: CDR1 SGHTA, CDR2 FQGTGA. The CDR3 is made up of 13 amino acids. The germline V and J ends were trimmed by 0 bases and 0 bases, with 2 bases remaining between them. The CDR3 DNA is TGTGCCAGCAGCTTAACTGTGAACACTGAAGCTTTCTTT. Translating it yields CASSLTVNTEAFF.

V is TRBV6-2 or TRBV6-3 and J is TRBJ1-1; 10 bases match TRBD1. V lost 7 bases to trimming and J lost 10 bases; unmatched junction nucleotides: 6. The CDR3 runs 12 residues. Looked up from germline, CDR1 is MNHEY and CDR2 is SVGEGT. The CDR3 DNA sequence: TGTGCCAGCACCCCGGACAGGGGGGTAGCTTTCTTT. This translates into CASTPDRGVAFF.

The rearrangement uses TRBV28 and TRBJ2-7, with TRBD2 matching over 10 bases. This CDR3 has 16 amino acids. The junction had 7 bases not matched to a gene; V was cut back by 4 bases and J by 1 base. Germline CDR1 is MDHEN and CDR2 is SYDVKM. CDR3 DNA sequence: TGTGCCAGCAGTTCTCCACTAGCGGGGAAATCCTACGAGCAGTACTTC. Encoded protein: CASSSPLAGKSYEQYF.

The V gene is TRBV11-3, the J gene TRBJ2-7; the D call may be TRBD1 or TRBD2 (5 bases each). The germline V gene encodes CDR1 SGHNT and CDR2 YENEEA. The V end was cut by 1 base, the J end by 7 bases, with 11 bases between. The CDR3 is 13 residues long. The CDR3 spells CASSLGGAREQYF. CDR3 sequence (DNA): TGTGCCAGCAGCTTAGGAGGGGCGAGGGAGCAGTACTTC.

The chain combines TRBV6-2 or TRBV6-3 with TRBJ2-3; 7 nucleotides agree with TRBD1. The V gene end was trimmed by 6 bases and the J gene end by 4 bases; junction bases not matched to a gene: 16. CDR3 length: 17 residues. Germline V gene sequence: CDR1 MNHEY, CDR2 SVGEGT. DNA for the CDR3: TGTGCCAGCAGCAACCCGACGACAGGGTTGGATGCAGATACGCAGTATTTT. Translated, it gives CASSNPTTGLDADTQYF.

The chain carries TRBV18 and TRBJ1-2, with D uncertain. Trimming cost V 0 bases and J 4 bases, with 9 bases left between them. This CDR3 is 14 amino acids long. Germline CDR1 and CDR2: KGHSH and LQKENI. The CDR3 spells CASSPPGFGYGYTF. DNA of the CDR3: TGTGCCAGCTCACCACCAGGGTTTGGCTATGGCTACACCTTC.

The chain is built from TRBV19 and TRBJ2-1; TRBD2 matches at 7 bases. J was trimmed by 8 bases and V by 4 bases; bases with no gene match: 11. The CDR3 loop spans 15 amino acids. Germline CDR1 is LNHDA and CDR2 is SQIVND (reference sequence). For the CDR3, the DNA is TGTGCCAGTAGTACATTCCCCGGGACTACGGATGAGCAGTTCTTC. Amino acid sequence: CASSTFPGTTDEQFF.

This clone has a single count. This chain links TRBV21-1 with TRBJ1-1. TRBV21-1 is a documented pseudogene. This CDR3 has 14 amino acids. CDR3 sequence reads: CASSKEGGPTEAFF. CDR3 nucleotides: TGTGCCAGCAGCAAAGAGGGAGGACCTACTGAAGCTTTCTTT.

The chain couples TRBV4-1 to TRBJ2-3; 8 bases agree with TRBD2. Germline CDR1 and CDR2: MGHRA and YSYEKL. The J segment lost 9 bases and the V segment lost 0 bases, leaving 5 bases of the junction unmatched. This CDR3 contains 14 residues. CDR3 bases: TGCGCCAGCAGCCAAGAGGCGGGGGGCCCCACGCAGTATTTT. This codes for CASSQEAGGPTQYF.

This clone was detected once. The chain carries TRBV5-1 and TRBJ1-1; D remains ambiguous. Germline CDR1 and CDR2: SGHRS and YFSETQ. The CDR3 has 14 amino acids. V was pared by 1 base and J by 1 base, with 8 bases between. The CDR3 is CASSLRPGNTEAFF. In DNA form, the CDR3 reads TGCGCCAGCAGCTTGAGGCCGGGGAACACTGAAGCTTTCTTT.

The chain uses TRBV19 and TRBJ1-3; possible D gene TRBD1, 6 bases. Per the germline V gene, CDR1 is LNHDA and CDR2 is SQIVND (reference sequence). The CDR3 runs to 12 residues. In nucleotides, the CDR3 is TGTGGGACAGCAAGCTCTGGAAACACCATATATTTT. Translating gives CGTASSGNTIYF.

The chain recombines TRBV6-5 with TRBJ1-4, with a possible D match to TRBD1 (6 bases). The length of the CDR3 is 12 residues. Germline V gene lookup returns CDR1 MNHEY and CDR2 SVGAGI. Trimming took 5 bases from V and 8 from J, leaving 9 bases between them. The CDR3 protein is CASSTGTEKLFF. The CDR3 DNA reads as TGTGCCAGCAGTACAGGGACCGAAAAACTGTTTTTT.

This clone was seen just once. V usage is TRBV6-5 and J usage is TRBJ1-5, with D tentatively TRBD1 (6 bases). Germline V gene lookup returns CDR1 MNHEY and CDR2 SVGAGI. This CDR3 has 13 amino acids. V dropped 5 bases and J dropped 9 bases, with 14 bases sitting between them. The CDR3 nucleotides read TGTGCCAGCAGTAAACAGGGCAGCGGGCCCCAGCATTTT. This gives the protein CASSKQGSGPQHF.

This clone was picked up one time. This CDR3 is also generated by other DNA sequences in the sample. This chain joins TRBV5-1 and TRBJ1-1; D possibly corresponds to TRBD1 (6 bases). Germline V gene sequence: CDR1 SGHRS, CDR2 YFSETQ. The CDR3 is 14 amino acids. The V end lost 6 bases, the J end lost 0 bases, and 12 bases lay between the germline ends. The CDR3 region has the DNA TGCGCCAGCACCCAGACAGGCATGAACACTGAAGCTTTCTTT. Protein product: CASTQTGMNTEAFF.

CDR3 in amino acids: CASSLAGTNYGYTF. CDR3 coding DNA: TGTGCCAGCAGCTTGGCTGGGACAAACTATGGCTACACCTTC. The chain is built from TRBV5-6 and TRBJ1-2; TRBD1 might be the D (6 bases). The CDR3 spans 14 residues. CDR1 SGHDT and CDR2 YYEEEE come from the germline V gene. Trimming took 0 bases from V and 2 from J, leaving 8 bases between them.

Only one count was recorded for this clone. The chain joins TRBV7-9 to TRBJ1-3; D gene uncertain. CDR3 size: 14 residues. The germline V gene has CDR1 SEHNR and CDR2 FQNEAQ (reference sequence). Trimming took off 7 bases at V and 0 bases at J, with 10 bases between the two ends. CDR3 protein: CASTLLSSGNTIYF. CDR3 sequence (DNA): TGTGCCAGCACTCTGTTAAGCTCTGGAAACACCATATATTTT.

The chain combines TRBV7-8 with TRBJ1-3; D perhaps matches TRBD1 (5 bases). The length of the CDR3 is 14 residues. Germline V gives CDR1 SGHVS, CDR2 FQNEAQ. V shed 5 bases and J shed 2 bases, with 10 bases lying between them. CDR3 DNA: TGTGCCAGCAGCCCCCGAGGGGCTGGAAACACCATATATTTT. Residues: CASSPRGAGNTIYF.

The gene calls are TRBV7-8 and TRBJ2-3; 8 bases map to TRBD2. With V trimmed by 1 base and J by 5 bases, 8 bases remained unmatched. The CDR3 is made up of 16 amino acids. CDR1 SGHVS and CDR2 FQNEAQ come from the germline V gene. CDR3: CASSLVIGGARDTQYF. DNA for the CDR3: TGTGCCAGCAGCTTAGTGATCGGGGGGGCCAGAGATACGCAGTATTTT.

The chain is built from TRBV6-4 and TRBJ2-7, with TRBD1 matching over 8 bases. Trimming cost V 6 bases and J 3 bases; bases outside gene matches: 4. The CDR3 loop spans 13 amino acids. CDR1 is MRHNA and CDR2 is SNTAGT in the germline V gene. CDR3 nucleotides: TGTGCCAGCAGCCCCGGGACAGGCTACGAGCAGTACTTC. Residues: CASSPGTGYEQYF.

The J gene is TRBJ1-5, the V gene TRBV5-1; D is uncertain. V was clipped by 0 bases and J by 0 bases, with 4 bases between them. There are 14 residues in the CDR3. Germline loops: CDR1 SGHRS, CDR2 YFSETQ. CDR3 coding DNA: TGCGCCAGCAGCTTGGGAGGTAGCAATCAGCCCCAGCATTTT. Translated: CASSLGGSNQPQHF. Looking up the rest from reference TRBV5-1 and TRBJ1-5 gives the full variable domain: KAGVTQTPRYLIKTRGQQVTLSCSPISGHRSVSWYQQTPGQGLQFLFEYFSETQRNKGNFPGRFSGRQFSNSRSEMNVSTLELGDSALYLCASSLGGSNQPQHFGDGTRLSIL.

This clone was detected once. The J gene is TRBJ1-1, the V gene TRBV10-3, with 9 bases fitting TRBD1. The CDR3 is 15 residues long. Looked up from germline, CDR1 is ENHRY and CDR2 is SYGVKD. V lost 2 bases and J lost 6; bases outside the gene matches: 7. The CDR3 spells CAISEPGTGRAEAFF. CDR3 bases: TGTGCCATCAGTGAGCCCGGGACAGGGAGGGCTGAAGCTTTCTTT.